This T cell receptor (beta chain) was profiled in a study of blood T cell repertoires in COVID-19. The CDR3 is 16 amino acids. V was trimmed by 1 base and J by 1 base, leaving 13 bases between them. Germline V lookup: CDR1 SGHRS, CDR2 YFSETQ. The repertoire was sequenced with immunoSEQ multiplex PCR; TCRdb's copy has only in-frame clones and lacks some. The sample contains 100,000 to 150,000 clones, roughly 90% of which appear only once. The sequence was obtained from a man between 65 and 85 years old with active COVID-19. The sample comprised peripheral blood. The J gene is TRBJ2-3, the V gene TRBV5-1, with a tentative D call TRBD2 (5 bases). CDR3 bases: TGCGCCAGCAGCTTGAGGACTTCGAGGGGCACAGATACGCAGTATTTT. Protein product: CASSLRTSRGTDTQYF. The whole variable domain, remainder taken from reference TRBV5-1 and TRBJ2-3, is KAGVTQTPRYLIKTRGQQVTLSCSPISGHRSVSWYQQTPGQGLQFLFEYFSETQRNKGNFPGRFSGRQFSNSRSEMNVSTLELGDSALYLCASSLRTSRGTDTQYFGPGTRLTVL.